Below are 29 T cell receptor beta chains sequenced from a single sample in a study of blood T cell repertoires in COVID-19. Only in-frame clones appear in the TCRdb table, and some are missing; sequencing was by immunoSEQ multiplex PCR. In the table there are tens of thousands of clones, about 90% of which are singletons. Material for sequencing was peripheral blood. Receptor source: a human donor with active COVID-19. The donor label of this sample is uncertain.

Details on this clone: The same CDR3 is also encoded by other DNA sequences in this sample. This chain connects TRBV2 to TRBJ1-3; 7 positions match TRBD1. V trimming: 6 bases; J trimming: 2 bases; junction bases outside the gene matches: 1. This CDR3 has 13 residues. In germline, CDR1 is SNHLY, CDR2 FYNNEI. CDR3 nucleotide sequence: TGTGCCAGCAGCCAGGGGGCTGGAAACACCATATATTTT. Amino acid sequence: CASSQGAGNTIYF.

The chain combines TRBV18 with TRBJ2-1; TRBD1 aligns across 10 bases. This CDR3 contains 15 residues. V dropped 2 bases and J dropped 5; count of bases not matched to a gene: 3. The germline gives CDR1 KGHSH, CDR2 LQKENI. The CDR3 nucleotides are TGTGCCAGCTCACCAAAAGGGACAGGGGACAATGAGCAGTTCTTC. Its protein product is CASSPKGTGDNEQFF. Drawing the rest from reference TRBV18 and TRBJ2-1, the complete variable domain is NAGVMQNPRHLVRRRGQEARLRCSPMKGHSHVYWYRQLPEEGLKFMVYLQKENIIDESGMPKERFSAEFPKEGPSILRIQQVVRGDSAAYFCASSPKGTGDNEQFFGPGTRLTVL.

V gene TRBV7-2 combines with J gene TRBJ1-6; TRBD1 is a possible D gene (5 bases). Germline V gives CDR1 SGHTA, CDR2 FQGNSA. V lost 3 bases and J lost 6, with 12 bases in between. The length of the CDR3 is 15 residues. The CDR3: CASSFRQQGNSPLHF. CDR3 nucleotide sequence: TGTGCCAGCAGCTTTCGGCAGCAGGGTAATTCACCCCTCCACTTT. Full variable domain (outside the CDR3, taken from reference TRBV7-2 and TRBJ1-6): GAGVSQSPSNKVTEKGKDVELRCDPISGHTALYWYRQSLGQGLEFLIYFQGNSAPDKSGLPSDRFSAERTGGSVSTLTIQRTQQEDSAVYLCASSFRQQGNSPLHFGNGTRLTVT.

V and J are TRBV15 and TRBJ2-2; TRBD2 might be the D (6 bases). V was clipped by 0 bases and J by 6 bases, with 11 bases between them. The length of the CDR3 is 15 residues. CDR1 is LNHNV, CDR2 YYDKDF, per germline (reference sequence). CDR3 sequence (DNA): TGTGCCACCAGCAGAGATCCCAGGGAGGCCGGGGAGCTGTTTTTT. Translation gives CATSRDPREAGELFF. Full variable domain (rest looked up from reference TRBV15 and TRBJ2-2): DAMVIQNPRYQVTQFGKPVTLSCSQTLNHNVMYWYQQKSSQAPKLLFHYYDKDFNNEADTPDNFQSRRPNTSFCFLDIRSPGLGDTAMYLCATSRDPREAGELFFGEGSRLTVL.

The chain combines TRBV7-2 with TRBJ2-7, with 7 bases aligning to TRBD1. This CDR3 is 15 amino acids long. Germline loops: CDR1 SGHTA, CDR2 FQGNSA. V gave up 5 bases and J gave up 2 bases; unmatched junction bases: 9. In DNA, the CDR3 is TGTGCCAGCAGCGACACAGGGGTAAGGACCTACGAGCAGTACTTC. This codes for CASSDTGVRTYEQYF. The full variable domain, its missing parts supplied by reference TRBV7-2 and TRBJ2-7, is GAGVSQSPSNKVTEKGKDVELRCDPISGHTALYWYRQSLGQGLEFLIYFQGNSAPDKSGLPSDRFSAERTGGSVSTLTIQRTQQEDSAVYLCASSDTGVRTYEQYFGPGTRLTVT.

J is TRBJ2-7 and V is TRBV6-2 or TRBV6-3, with TRBD2 matching 11 bases. The germline gives CDR1 MNHEY, CDR2 SVGEGT. CDR3 length: 16 residues. The junction had 7 bases not matched to a gene; V was cut back by 5 bases and J by 1 base. CDR3 residues: CASSKQLAGASYEQYF. DNA for the CDR3: TGTGCCAGCAGTAAACAACTAGCGGGGGCGTCCTACGAGCAGTACTTC.

The CDR3 is CASTGLAGARLGGYEQYF. The CDR3 DNA follows: TGTGCCAGCACGGGACTAGCGGGGGCCCGTTTAGGCGGCTACGAGCAGTACTTC. This chain uses TRBV6-4 with TRBJ2-7; 14 nucleotides agree with TRBD2. Trimming cost V 7 bases and J 3 bases; bases outside gene matches: 14. Per germline, CDR1 MRHNA and CDR2 SNTAGT. The CDR3 length is 18 residues.

The V and J genes are TRBV3-1 (or the pseudogene TRBV3-2) and TRBJ2-3, with a possible D match to TRBD1 (6 bases). Germline V gene data show CDR1 as LGHDT and CDR2 as YNNKEL (reference sequence). With 7 bases removed from V and 1 base from J, the gap between germline ends came to 15 bases. This CDR3 is built from 15 residues. CDR3 protein: CASTRGNRGTDTQYF. DNA for the CDR3: TGTGCCAGCACCAGGGGCAACCGGGGCACAGATACGCAGTATTTT.

This clone came up once. The chain couples TRBV19 to TRBJ2-2; a possible D gene is TRBD2 (7 bases). This CDR3 comprises 15 residues. CDR1 is LNHDA and CDR2 is SQIVND in the germline V gene (reference sequence). Trimming took 7 bases from V and 6 from J, leaving 18 bases between them. CDR3 coding DNA: TGTGCCAGTAACTCGGCGGGGGCTGGTCCCGGGGAGCTGTTTTTT. It encodes CASNSAGAGPGELFF.

This chain joins TRBV7-9 and TRBJ1-1; D is possibly TRBD1 (5 bases). In germline, CDR1 is SEHNR, CDR2 FQNEAQ (reference sequence). The V end lost 3 bases, the J end lost 6 bases, and 17 bases lay between the germline ends. This CDR3 spans 15 amino acids. This chain's CDR3 is CASSLVGGVGAEAFF. For the CDR3, the DNA is TGTGCCAGCAGCTTGGTCGGAGGGGTAGGGGCTGAAGCTTTCTTT.

CDR3 nucleotides: TGTGCCAGCAGCACCGTAAATTCCGGGGCCTACGAGCAGTACTTC. Translating gives CASSTVNSGAYEQYF. The genes are TRBV11-2 and TRBJ2-7; D possibly corresponds to TRBD2 (5 bases). Germline lookup yields CDR1 SGHAT and CDR2 FQNNGV. Trimming pared 5 bases from V and 2 bases from J, leaving 16 bases between. This CDR3 is built from 15 residues.

V is TRBV18 and J is TRBJ2-7, with D uncertain. The CDR3 sequence is 14 residues long. V lost 3 bases and J lost 0, with 9 bases in between. Germline V gene lookup returns CDR1 KGHSH and CDR2 LQKENI. The CDR3 sequence is CASSPDTSSYEQYF. DNA of the CDR3: TGTGCCAGCTCACCCGACACAAGCTCCTACGAGCAGTACTTC.

This clone was found a few times. The chain employs TRBV19 and TRBJ1-5; D uncertain. The CDR3 extends over 16 amino acids. Trimming removed 5 bases at V and 0 bases at J, with 14 bases between. In germline, CDR1 is LNHDA, CDR2 SQIVND (reference sequence). CDR3 region: CASSDTAGYSNQPQHF. In DNA, the CDR3 is TGTGCCAGTAGTGATACAGCGGGTTATAGCAATCAGCCCCAGCATTTT.

The J gene is TRBJ2-1, the V gene TRBV3-1 (or the pseudogene TRBV3-2), with 7 bases matching TRBD2. From germline, CDR1 is LGHDT and CDR2 YNNKEL (reference sequence). V dropped 4 bases and J dropped 8; count of bases not matched to a gene: 17. This CDR3 comprises 17 residues. The CDR3 here is CASSRLIRIGGVDEQFF. The CDR3 DNA reads as TGTGCCAGCAGCCGCCTGATCCGGATTGGGGGGGTAGATGAGCAGTTCTTC.

The rearrangement uses TRBV12-3 or TRBV12-4 and TRBJ2-7, with TRBD2 as a possible D gene (5 bases). The CDR3 sequence is 12 residues long. Trimming stripped 8 bases from V and 4 bases from J, with 12 bases between. CDR3 sequence (DNA): TGTGCCAGCGCCCGTGGAGGATACGAGCAGTACTTC. Translated: CASARGGYEQYF.

V and J are TRBV7-9 and TRBJ2-7; maybe TRBD2 (6 bases). Trimming left V 1 base short and J 9 bases short, with 28 bases between. The CDR3 is 18 residues long. Germline V gene lookup returns CDR1 SEHNR and CDR2 FQNEAQ (reference sequence). CDR3 in DNA: TGTGCCAGCAGCTTAGGCGCGGAGGGGAGACGAGCATCAAGGGGGCAGTACTTC. This encodes CASSLGAEGRRASRGQYF.

The chain recombines TRBV5-1 with TRBJ1-2, with no clear D. V shed 1 base and J shed 3 bases, with 7 bases lying between them. This CDR3 contains 13 residues. Germline CDR1 and CDR2: SGHRS and YFSETQ. Written as DNA, the CDR3 is TGCGCCAGCAGCTTGTCGTTTGACTATGGCTACACCTTC. Translating it yields CASSLSFDYGYTF.

The chain joins TRBV10-3 to TRBJ1-5; 7 nucleotides match TRBD1. J gave up 4 bases and V 5 bases, and 5 bases lay outside the gene matches. Germline V CDR1 and CDR2: ENHRY, SYGVKD. The CDR3 covers 14 residues. The CDR3 DNA is TGTGCCATCAGTACCGGACAGGAAAATCAGCCCCAGCATTTT. Translated, it gives CAISTGQENQPQHF.

This clone was seen just once. The rearrangement joins TRBV5-6 to TRBJ2-5; 12 bases are shared with TRBD2. Germline CDR1 is SGHDT and CDR2 is YYEEEE. After removal of 4 bases from V and 6 bases from J, the junction contained 10 bases not matched to a gene. The CDR3 spans 16 residues. The CDR3 sequence is CASSRRLAGDTKTQYF. The CDR3 DNA reads as TGTGCCAGCAGCCGTAGACTAGCGGGGGACACCAAGACCCAGTACTTC.

The rearrangement joins TRBV4-3 to TRBJ1-1; TRBD1 agrees at 7 bases. The CDR3 is 16 amino acids. Losses at the gene ends were 1 base for V and 5 bases for J; bases not matched to a gene: 10. Germline values: CDR1 LGHNA, CDR2 YSLEER. As DNA, the CDR3 is TGCGCCAGCAGCCAAGTCCATCAGGGGGGAAGGACTGAAGCTTTCTTT. This translates into CASSQVHQGGRTEAFF.

V gene TRBV29-1 combines with J gene TRBJ2-7, with D perhaps matching TRBD1 (6 bases). Trimming shortened V by 8 bases and J by 5 bases, and 13 bases separated the two germline ends. Looked up from germline, CDR1 is SQVTM and CDR2 is ANQGSEA. CDR3 size: 11 residues. The CDR3 here is CSFRGDHEQYF. In DNA, the CDR3 is TGCAGCTTCAGGGGTGATCACGAGCAGTACTTC.

The chain recombines TRBV19 with TRBJ1-5; perhaps TRBD1 as D (5 bases). The germline V gene has CDR1 LNHDA and CDR2 SQIVND (reference sequence). The ends were cut back, 10 bases at V and 5 bases at J, with 15 bases in the middle. There are 13 residues in the CDR3. In nucleotides, the CDR3 is TGTGCCATCGGAGACAGATCAGATCAGCCCCAGCATTTT. Protein: CAIGDRSDQPQHF.

This chain uses TRBV5-1 with TRBJ1-1, with D perhaps TRBD1 (5 bases). CDR1 and CDR2 (germline): SGHRS, YFSETQ. This CDR3 is built from 18 residues. V shed 4 bases and J shed 1 base, with 23 bases lying between them. CDR3 coding DNA: TGCGCCAGCAGCCGGTCAGTTTTCACTGGACAACGGAACACTGAAGCTTTCTTT. As protein: CASSRSVFTGQRNTEAFF.

Here the CDR3 reads CASSTGGAGSYEQYF. The DNA for the CDR3 is TGTGCCAGTAGTACAGGGGGCGCGGGATCCTACGAGCAGTACTTC. The chain joins TRBV19 to TRBJ2-7; TRBD1 agrees at 8 bases. There are 15 residues in the CDR3. V shed 4 bases and J 1 base; nucleotides not matched to a gene: 6. CDR1 and CDR2 (germline): LNHDA, SQIVND (reference sequence).

The chain joins TRBV5-1 to TRBJ2-1; TRBD2 matches 9 bases. This CDR3 has 15 amino acids. Trimming at V came to 1 base and at J to 7 bases, leaving 6 bases not matched to a gene. From germline, CDR1 is SGHRS and CDR2 YFSETQ. This CDR3 is CASSLLLAGTNEQFF. The DNA of the CDR3 is TGCGCCAGCAGCTTGTTGCTAGCGGGGACTAATGAGCAGTTCTTC.

V is TRBV2 and J is TRBJ2-7; the match to TRBD1 covers 7 bases. Germline V gives CDR1 SNHLY, CDR2 FYNNEI. With V trimmed by 7 bases and J by 0 bases, 9 bases remained unmatched. The CDR3 length is 15 residues. CDR3 region: CASILTGLGSYEQYF. The CDR3 region has the DNA TGTGCCAGCATCCTGACAGGGTTGGGCTCCTACGAGCAGTACTTC.

CDR3 DNA: TGTGCCAGTAGGTTTGCGACGGGACAGGGGGCGGATGGCACTGAAGCTTTCTTT. Residues: CASRFATGQGADGTEAFF. V is TRBV19 and J is TRBJ1-1, with 12 bases fitting TRBD1. Germline V CDR1 and CDR2: LNHDA, SQIVND (reference sequence). This CDR3 is 18 amino acids long. Trimming at V came to 6 bases and at J to 4 bases, leaving 15 bases not matched to a gene.

CDR3 DNA sequence: TGTGCCAGAAGCTTGCTCCAGGGGATATTACACGGCTCCTACAATGAGCAGTTCTTC. The encoded protein is CARSLLQGILHGSYNEQFF. V is TRBV5-3 and J is TRBJ2-1, with a possible D match to TRBD1 (6 bases). TRBV5-3 is sorted into the ORF group, with uncertain function. This CDR3 is 19 amino acids long. V shed 1 base and J shed 0 bases, with 20 bases lying between them.

The CDR3 spells CASSFSGGAETQYF. The CDR3 region has the DNA TGTGCCAGCAGCTTTAGCGGGGGGGCAGAGACCCAGTACTTC. The rearrangement joins TRBV7-2 to TRBJ2-5; TRBD2 aligns across 11 bases. CDR3 length equals 14 residues. V trimming: 3 bases; J trimming: 4 bases; junction bases outside the gene matches: 1. Germline CDR1 SGHTA, CDR2 FQGNSA.